This TCR beta chain was profiled in a study of OX40 agonist ivuxolimab in advanced cancers. Across the whole study: An anti-OX40 (CD134) antibody with agonistic activity, ivuxolimab, was administered to patients. Past anti-PD-1, anti-PD-L1 or anti-CTLA-4 therapy was accepted, and 40% to 50% had received some.

The data were produced by immunoSEQ multiplex PCR, yet TCRdb's version contains in-frame clones alone and is incomplete. The sample contains 70,000 to 85,000 clones, 85% to 95% of which appear only once. Germline CDR1 and CDR2: MRHNA and SNTAGT. After removal of 4 bases from V and 7 bases from J, the junction contained 7 bases not matched to a gene. The CDR3 has 15 residues. Patients were excluded for autoimmune disease history or systemic immunosuppression. The chain employs TRBV6-4 and TRBJ2-1; 10 nucleotides line up with TRBD2. This clonotype originated in an adult with an advanced solid tumor such as melanoma, head and neck, liver or kidney cancer. The sample here was CD4+ or CD8+ T cells sorted from blood, taken in a trial of the OX40 agonist ivuxolimab. The CDR3 loop is CASSVLAGVFNEQFF. The CDR3 DNA is TGTGCCAGCAGTGTCCTAGCGGGAGTCTTTAATGAGCAGTTCTTC.